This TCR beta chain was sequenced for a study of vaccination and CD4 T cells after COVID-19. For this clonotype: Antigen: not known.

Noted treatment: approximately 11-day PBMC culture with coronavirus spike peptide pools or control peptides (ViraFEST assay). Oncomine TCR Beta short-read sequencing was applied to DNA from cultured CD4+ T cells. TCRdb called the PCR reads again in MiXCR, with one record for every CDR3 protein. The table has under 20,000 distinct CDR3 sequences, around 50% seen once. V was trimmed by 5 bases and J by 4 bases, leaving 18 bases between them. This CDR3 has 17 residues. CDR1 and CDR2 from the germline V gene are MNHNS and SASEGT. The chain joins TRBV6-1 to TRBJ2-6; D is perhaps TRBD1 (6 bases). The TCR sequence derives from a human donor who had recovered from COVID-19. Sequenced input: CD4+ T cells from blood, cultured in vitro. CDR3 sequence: CASSKSVWGLGANVLTF. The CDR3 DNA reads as TGTGCCAGCAGTAAATCGGTTTGGGGGCTGGGGGCCAACGTCCTGACTTTC.